This TCR beta chain emerged from a study of CD8+ T cells in alopecia areata. The study, taken as a whole, reports: Patients showed less clear TCR sequence sharing than mice, possibly partly because of HLA diversity.

A note on this clone: The antigen remains unidentified.

Treatment denoted: oral pan-JAK inhibitor, 5-10 mg twice daily. Cell sorting on a FACSAria was used to separate CD4+ and CD8+ T cells from the PBMCs. V was pared by 0 bases and J by 6 bases, with 3 bases between. The CDR3 spans 12 residues. Germline V gives CDR1 LNHDA, CDR2 SQIVND (reference sequence). Extracted from the samples, RNA was reverse transcribed into cDNA to serve as the sequencing template. The protocol was immunoSEQ multiplex PCR, while the TCRdb copy is restricted to in-frame clones and leaves out a portion. The table lists about 120,000 clones, 50% to 55% of them singletons. The material sequenced was CD4+ T cells sorted from blood, taken at week 4, from a patient treated with tofacitinib. The sequence was obtained from a human donor with alopecia areata. The chain couples TRBV19 to TRBJ1-5; D not resolved. CDR3 residues: CASSIDLQPQHF. CDR3 bases: TGTGCCAGTAGTATAGATCTTCAGCCCCAGCATTTT.